The T cell receptor beta chain under discussion was sequenced for a study of cytomegalovirus exposure and HLA in healthy donors. Study-wide findings and caveats: There was a cluster of highly shared sequence variants that was likely a sequencing artifact.

PCR involved 60 Vbeta and 13 Jbeta primers. Only in-frame clones appear in the TCRdb table, and some are missing; sequencing was by immunoSEQ multiplex PCR. The table records some 110,000 clones, around 80% of them present only once. With respect to this clone: As yet, its antigen is unknown.

V lost 0 bases and J 7 bases, leaving 9 bases between the germline ends. Germline assignment: CDR1 SEHNR and CDR2 FQNEAQ (reference sequence). The CDR3 consists of 13 residues. Sequencing was done on a sample of PBMCs. The chain carries TRBV7-9 and TRBJ1-2; perhaps TRBD1 as D (5 bases). This sequence was found in a man in his thirties or forties in good health and CMV-seronegative. The CDR3 coding sequence is TGTGCCAGCAGCTTAGCGGGGGGAGGTGGCTACACCTTC. Translating gives CASSLAGGGGYTF. The full variable domain, rest sourced from reference TRBV7-9 and TRBJ1-2, is DTGVSQNPRHKITKRGQNVTFRCDPISEHNRLYWYRQTLGQGPEFLTYFQNEAQLEKSRLLSDRFSAERPKGSFSTLEIQRTEQGDSAMYLCASSLAGGGGYTFGSGTRLTVV.